This T cell receptor beta chain is from a study of CD8 T cells in ankylosing spondylitis. Study-wide results and limits: Significantly higher representation of disease-linked clones was reported for matched ankylosing spondylitis synovial fluid. Characteristic of ankylosing spondylitis blood, it appeared, was a TCR beta motif comprising about eight highly homologous variants.

On this clonotype itself: The antigen is undetermined.

Making the TCR beta libraries involved quantitative 5'-RACE with molecular barcodes. TCRdb reprocessed the 5' RACE reads via MiXCR and lists one record per CDR3 protein. The table includes fewer than 400,000 distinct CDR3 sequences, 6.5% to 10% detected once. The sequencing input was blood, either unsorted or a sorted T cell fraction (not recorded which). The clonotype originates from a male donor with ankylosing spondylitis.

The CDR3 protein is CASRQGRYEQYF. CDR3 DNA sequence: TGTGCCAGCAGACAGGGAAGGTACGAGCAGTACTTC. J is TRBJ2-7 and V is TRBV27, with D tentatively TRBD1 (6 bases). Germline assignment: CDR1 MNHEY and CDR2 SMNVEV (reference sequence). CDR3 length: 12 amino acids. Deletions cut 6 bases from V and 4 bases from J, with 10 bases between.